This T cell receptor (beta chain) was captured in a study of T cells in Graves' hyperthyroidism and ophthalmopathy. The CDR3 is made up of 13 amino acids. CDR1 and CDR2 (germline): SNHLY, FYNNEI. A note on this clonotype: A read error may account for a junction end that differs from germline.

RNA transcripts gave rise to amplified TCR beta CDR3 regions. HTBI primers were used for first-round RT-PCR of the TCR CDR3. TCRdb used MiXCR to reprocess the multiplex PCR reads, holding one entry per CDR3 protein. This sample has 50,000 to 60,000 distinct CDR3 sequences, with around half found just once. The diagnoses drew upon clinical symptoms, serum thyroxine and TRAb, thyroid ultrasound and orbital computed tomography. The chain joins TRBV2 to TRBJ1-1, with D maybe TRBD1 (6 bases). The sequencing sample was made of blood. This sequence was found in a woman between 25 and 40 years old with Graves' ophthalmopathy. CDR3 coding DNA: TGTGCTAGCAGTGAAGGAGGGGGCACTGAAGCTTTCTTT. It is translated as CASSEGGGTEAFF.